Listed below are T cell receptor beta chains from one sample, sequenced in a study of CD8 T cells in ankylosing spondylitis. A single record per CDR3 protein comes from TCRdb applying MiXCR to the 5' RACE reads. The sample yields around 770,000 distinct CDR3 sequences, roughly 19% seen once. The specimen sequenced was blood, either unsorted or a sorted T cell fraction (not recorded which). These TCRs come from a male donor with ankylosing spondylitis. Each CDR3 is given with its conserved first and last residue. The D gene is left open where the match is weak. Expanded clones are given a class, and other clones once, few, many or no size at all.

cdr3_aa cdr3_nt d_call v_call clone_size j_call
CASSWGQGLNYGYTF TGTGCCAGCAGTTGGGGACAGGGCCTTAACTATGGCTACACCTTC TRBD1 TRBV6-5 few TRBJ1-2
CASSHRTGGNYEQYF TGTGCCAGCAGCCATAGGACAGGGGGCAACTACGAGCAGTACTTC TRBD1 TRBV12-3/TRBV12-4 few TRBJ2-7
CSARRVLVGETQYF TGCAGTGCTAGACGAGTACTAGTTGGCGAGACCCAGTACTTC . TRBV20-1 few TRBJ2-5
CASTVGAITDTQYF TGTGCCAGCACCGTAGGGGCGATTACAGATACGCAGTATTTT . TRBV7-2 . TRBJ2-3
CASSPKTGTTEAFF TGTGCCAGCAGCCCCAAAACAGGGACCACTGAAGCTTTCTTT . TRBV7-9 . TRBJ1-1
CASSLGGIQFF TGTGCCAGCAGCTTAGGGGGGATTCAGTTCTTC . TRBV7-3 . TRBJ2-1
CASSPLQGGAADTQYF TGTGCCAGCAGTCCCCTTCAAGGGGGGGCCGCAGATACGCAGTATTTT . TRBV6-2/TRBV6-3 few TRBJ2-3
CASSQDKGANYGYTF TGTGCCAGCAGCCAAGATAAGGGGGCTAACTATGGCTACACCTTC . TRBV4-2 . TRBJ1-2
CSARTTQGFGGYTF TGCAGTGCTAGAACAACTCAGGGATTTGGCGGCTACACCTTC . TRBV20-1 . TRBJ1-2
CASSWGTGKQYF TGTGCCAGCAGTTGGGGGACGGGGAAGCAGTACTTC . TRBV12-3/TRBV12-4 . TRBJ2-7
CASSLASQGPDEQYF TGCGCCAGCAGCTTGGCTTCGCAGGGTCCGGACGAGCAGTACTTC . TRBV5-1 . TRBJ2-7
CASSQGTSRGVSSYNEQFF TGTGCCAGCAGTCAAGGGACCTCCCGGGGAGTGAGCTCCTACAATGAGCAGTTCTTC . TRBV3-1 few TRBJ2-1
CSARDPRGPTEAFF TGCAGTGCTAGAGATCCCAGGGGGCCCACTGAAGCTTTCTTT TRBD1 TRBV20-1 . TRBJ1-1
CASSLRTSGNEQFF TGTGCCAGCAGTTTACGGACTAGCGGCAATGAGCAGTTCTTC TRBD2 TRBV6-2/TRBV6-3 few TRBJ2-1
CASSAKGQGTWEQYF TGTGCCAGCAGTGCTAAGGGACAGGGGACTTGGGAGCAGTACTTC TRBD1 TRBV11-1 . TRBJ2-7
CASRPQGAPGNTIYF TGTGCCAGCAGACCGCAGGGGGCACCCGGAAACACCATATATTTT TRBD1 TRBV27 . TRBJ1-3
CASSAYGTSGGNEQFF TGTGCCAGCAGCGCGTATGGGACTAGCGGGGGCAATGAGCAGTTCTTC TRBD2 TRBV7-2 few TRBJ2-1
CASQRGGHNEQFF TGTGCCAGCCAGCGGGGGGGCCACAATGAGCAGTTCTTC TRBD2 TRBV6-1 few TRBJ2-1
CSAWGGNYGYTF TGCAGTGCCTGGGGGGGTAACTATGGCTACACCTTC . TRBV20-1 . TRBJ1-2
CASSQDDRVEGENTIYF TGTGCCAGCAGCCAAGACGACAGGGTTGAGGGTGAAAACACCATATATTTT TRBD1 TRBV4-2 . TRBJ1-3
CASSPGASPNTEAFF TGTGCCAGCAGCCCGGGTGCCTCCCCGAACACTGAAGCTTTCTTT . TRBV7-2 few TRBJ1-1
CASSSGSSGNTIYF TGTGCCAGCAGCTCCGGATCCTCTGGAAACACCATATATTTT . TRBV6-5 many TRBJ1-3
CASRSTGEHEQFF TGTGCCAGCAGGTCTACAGGGGAGCATGAGCAGTTCTTC TRBD1 TRBV7-9 . TRBJ2-1
CASSLGAGGAGTGELFF TGTGCCAGCAGCTTAGGGGCCGGGGGGGCCGGCACCGGGGAGCTGTTTTTT TRBD2 TRBV7-6 . TRBJ2-2
CASSLLTNNEQFF TGTGCCAGCAGTTTATTGACTAACAATGAGCAGTTCTTC . TRBV28 . TRBJ2-1
CAISGTSGETQYF TGTGCCATCAGTGGGACTAGCGGAGAGACCCAGTACTTC TRBD2 TRBV10-3 few TRBJ2-5
CASSPEAGDPEQYF TGCGCCAGCAGCCCGGAAGCTGGGGATCCCGAGCAGTACTTC . TRBV4-1 . TRBJ2-7
CASSSRTSRSSYNEQFF TGTGCCAGCAGTTCCAGGACTAGCCGGAGCTCCTACAATGAGCAGTTCTTC TRBD2 TRBV6-5 few TRBJ2-1
CANGRGRNQPQHF TGCGCCAACGGCCGAGGGCGCAATCAGCCCCAGCATTTT . TRBV5-1 few TRBJ1-5
CSARHGTGLRNQPQHF TGCAGTGCTAGGCACGGGACAGGACTTCGCAATCAGCCCCAGCATTTT TRBD1 TRBV20-1 few TRBJ1-5
CASRTSGTGEQFF TGTGCCAGCAGGACTAGCGGGACTGGGGAGCAGTTCTTC TRBD2 TRBV4-2 . TRBJ2-1
CASSALGQGGNYGYTF TGTGCCAGCAGCGCGTTGGGACAGGGAGGAAACTATGGCTACACCTTC TRBD1 TRBV9 few TRBJ1-2
CASSTSGTSGTGELFF TGTGCCAGCAGCACCTCCGGGACTAGCGGAACCGGGGAGCTGTTTTTT TRBD2 TRBV7-3 . TRBJ2-2
CASTDGRTSGSHEQYF TGTGCCAGCACCGATGGACGGACTAGCGGGAGCCACGAGCAGTACTTC TRBD2 TRBV12-3/TRBV12-4 many TRBJ2-7
CAWSGGGSNQPQHF TGTGCCTGGAGTGGAGGAGGAAGCAATCAGCCCCAGCATTTT . TRBV30 . TRBJ1-5
CASSPDSGSYEQYF TGTGCCAGCAGCCCCGACAGTGGCTCCTACGAGCAGTACTTC . TRBV7-9 . TRBJ2-7
CASSSYNSPLHF TGTGCCAGCAGCAGCTATAATTCACCCCTCCACTTT . TRBV27 . TRBJ1-6
CASSFNDRVINEQYF TGTGCCAGCAGCTTTAACGACAGGGTCATCAACGAGCAGTACTTC TRBD1 TRBV5-6 few TRBJ2-7
CASSSKTALNTEAFF TGTGCCAGCAGTTCGAAGACAGCATTGAACACTGAAGCTTTCTTT . TRBV28 . TRBJ1-1
CASSAPLAGNEQFF TGTGCCAGCAGCGCACCACTAGCGGGGAATGAGCAGTTCTTC TRBD2 TRBV7-2 many TRBJ2-1
CASRRTALLLSGANVLTF TGTGCCAGCAGGCGGACCGCCCTCCTACTCTCTGGGGCCAACGTCCTGACTTTC . TRBV2 . TRBJ2-6
CSAAGTSGEETQYF TGCAGTGCTGCCGGGACTAGCGGGGAAGAGACCCAGTACTTC TRBD2 TRBV20-1 . TRBJ2-5
CSGGGKAAQYF TGCAGCGGGGGGGGCAAAGCGGCGCAGTATTTT TRBD2 TRBV20-1 . TRBJ2-3
CASSPDRPSYEQYF TGTGCCAGCAGTCCTGACAGGCCCTCCTACGAGCAGTACTTC . TRBV28 many TRBJ2-7